This T cell receptor beta chain comes out of a study of T cells in women clearing cervical HPV infection. On the study more broadly: Controls were women whose single incident HPV16 infection cleared within 12 months without precancer or cancer. Controls gave blood once infection was undetectable; cases at lesion identification.

Profiled with immunoSEQ multiplex PCR; TCRdb holds only in-frame clones, not every one. Found here are 22,000 or so clones; the top ten clones hold 12%. Per germline, CDR1 LNHDA and CDR2 SQIVND (reference sequence). CDR3 length: 16 amino acids. Trimming cost V 5 bases and J 4 bases; bases outside gene matches: 10. Details on this clone: Coverage ceases 3 residues before the CDR3 finishes, and the germline J gene fills in the end.

V usage is TRBV19 and J usage is TRBJ2-7; TRBD1 matches 11 bases. The specimen sequenced was blood buffy coat. The clonotype comes from a woman aged 18 to 75 with a cervical HPV16 infection that either progressed to CIN3+ or cleared (not recorded which). Here the CDR3 reads CASSPQGQGGFYEQYF. Incomplete CDR3 DNA: TGTGCCAGTAGTCCCCAGGGACAGGGGGGATTTTACGAG.